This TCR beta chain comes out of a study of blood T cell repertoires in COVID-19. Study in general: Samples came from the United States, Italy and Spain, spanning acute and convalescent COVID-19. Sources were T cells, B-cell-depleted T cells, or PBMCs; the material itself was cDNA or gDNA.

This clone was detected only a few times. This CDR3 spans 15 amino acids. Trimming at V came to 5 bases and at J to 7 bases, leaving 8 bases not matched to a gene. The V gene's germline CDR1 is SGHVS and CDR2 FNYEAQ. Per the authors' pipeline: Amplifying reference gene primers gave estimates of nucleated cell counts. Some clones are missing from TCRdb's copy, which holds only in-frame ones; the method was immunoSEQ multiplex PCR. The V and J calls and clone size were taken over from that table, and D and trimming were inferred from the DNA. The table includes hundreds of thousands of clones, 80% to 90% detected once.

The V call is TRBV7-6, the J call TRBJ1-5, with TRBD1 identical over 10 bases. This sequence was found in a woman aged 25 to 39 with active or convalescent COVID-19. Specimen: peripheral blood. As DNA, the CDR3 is TGTGCCAGCAGCAGGGACAGGGGTGGTTTGCAGCCCCAGCATTTT. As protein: CASSRDRGGLQPQHF.